Presented here are 8 T cell receptor beta chains from one specimen sequenced in a study of cytomegalovirus exposure and HLA in healthy donors. Using immunoSEQ multiplex PCR, the repertoire was profiled, and TCRdb retains in-frame clones only, with some absent. The table records around 140,000 clones, around 87% of them present only once. What was sequenced was PBMCs. Receptors originate from a man aged 18 to 30 in good health and CMV-seropositive.

The V and J genes are TRBV4-2 and TRBJ2-3, with 8 bases that match TRBD2. CDR1 LGHNA and CDR2 YNFKEQ come from the germline V gene. The J segment lost 1 base and the V segment lost 0 bases, leaving 3 bases of the junction unmatched. The CDR3 runs 16 residues. The CDR3 sequence is CASSQDRGGGTDTQYF. In DNA form, the CDR3 reads TGTGCCAGCAGCCAAGATCGGGGGGGTGGCACAGATACGCAGTATTTT.

J is TRBJ1-2 and V is TRBV10-3; TRBD1 aligns across 9 bases. Germline CDR1 is ENHRY and CDR2 is SYGVKD. V dropped 6 bases and J dropped 3; count of bases not matched to a gene: 5. The CDR3 is made up of 14 amino acids. Here the CDR3 DNA reads TGTGCCATCAGACAGGGGGCGGTGGACTATGGCTACACCTTC. Translating gives CAIRQGAVDYGYTF.

This chain uses TRBV30 with TRBJ2-7, with 9 bases aligning to TRBD1. This CDR3 has 12 amino acids. The germline V gene has CDR1 GTSNPN and CDR2 SVGIG (reference sequence). V shed 5 bases and J 1 base; nucleotides not matched to a gene: 0. This chain's CDR3 is CAWDRGSYEQYF. Here the CDR3 DNA reads TGTGCCTGGGACAGGGGGTCCTACGAGCAGTACTTC.

This clone showed up just a few times. The rearrangement joins TRBV27 to TRBJ1-2; D perhaps matches TRBD1 (5 bases). The CDR3 is 15 amino acids. V lost 4 bases to trimming and J lost 3 bases, with 15 bases between them. Germline values: CDR1 MNHEY, CDR2 SMNVEV (reference sequence). CDR3 sequence reads: CASSSLDTFYYGYTF. The CDR3 DNA is TGTGCCAGCAGTTCGCTGGACACATTCTACTATGGCTACACCTTC.

This clone occurred once. This sequence joins TRBV30 and TRBJ1-2; 12 nucleotides agree with TRBD1. Losses at the gene ends were 0 bases for V and 12 bases for J; bases not matched to a gene: 8. CDR3 size: 14 residues. The germline gives CDR1 GTSNPN, CDR2 SVGIG (reference sequence). The CDR3 spells CAWSVSGQGARDTF. DNA of the CDR3: TGTGCCTGGAGTGTCTCGGGACAGGGGGCGCGGGACACCTTC.

The rearrangement joins TRBV4-2 to TRBJ2-3, with D tentatively TRBD2 (6 bases). With 2 bases removed from V and 6 bases from J, the gap between germline ends came to 15 bases. The germline V gene encodes CDR1 LGHNA and CDR2 YNFKEQ. The CDR3 loop spans 15 amino acids. The CDR3: CASSQSGTVFDTQYF. The CDR3, as DNA: TGTGCCAGCAGCCAATCCGGGACTGTCTTCGATACGCAGTATTTT.

This clone showed up just once. The rearrangement joins TRBV18 to TRBJ2-6; perhaps TRBD1 as D (6 bases). Germline V gene lookup returns CDR1 KGHSH and CDR2 LQKENI. CDR3 length: 18 residues. The V end was cut by 3 bases, the J end by 1 base, with 16 bases between. The CDR3 coding sequence is TGTGCCAGCTCACCCGTTTCCTATAGGGGGTCTGGGGCCAACGTCCTGACTTTC. As protein: CASSPVSYRGSGANVLTF.

The chain combines TRBV15 with TRBJ2-7; D remains unclear. Looked up from germline, CDR1 is LNHNV and CDR2 is YYDKDF (reference sequence). V dropped 0 bases and J dropped 6 bases, with 9 bases sitting between them. This CDR3 has 13 amino acids. The CDR3 DNA reads as TGTGCCACCAGCAGAGATCTCGTCTCCGAGCAGTACTTC. Its protein product is CATSRDLVSEQYF.